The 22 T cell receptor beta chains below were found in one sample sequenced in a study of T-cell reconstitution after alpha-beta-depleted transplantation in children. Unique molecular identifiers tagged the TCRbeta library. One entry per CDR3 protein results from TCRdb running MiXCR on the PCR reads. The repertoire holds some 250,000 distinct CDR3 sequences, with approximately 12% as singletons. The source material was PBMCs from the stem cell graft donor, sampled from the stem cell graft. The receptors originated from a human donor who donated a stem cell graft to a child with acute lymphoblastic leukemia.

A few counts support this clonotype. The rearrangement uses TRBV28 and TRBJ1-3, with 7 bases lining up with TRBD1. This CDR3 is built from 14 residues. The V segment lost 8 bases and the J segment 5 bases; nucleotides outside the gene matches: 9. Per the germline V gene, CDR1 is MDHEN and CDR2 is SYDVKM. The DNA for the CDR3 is TGTGCCAGCCTCAGGAGGGGGCAGAGAAACACCATATATTTT. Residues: CASLRRGQRNTIYF.

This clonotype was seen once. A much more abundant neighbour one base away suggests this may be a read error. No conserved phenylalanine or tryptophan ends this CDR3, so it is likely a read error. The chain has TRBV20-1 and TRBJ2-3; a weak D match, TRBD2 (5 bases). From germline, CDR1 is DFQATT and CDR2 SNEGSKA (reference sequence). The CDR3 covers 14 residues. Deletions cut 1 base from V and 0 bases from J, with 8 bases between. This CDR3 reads CSARVGGSTDTQYS. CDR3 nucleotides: TGCAGTGCTAGAGTTGGCGGGAGCACAGATACGCAGTATTCT.

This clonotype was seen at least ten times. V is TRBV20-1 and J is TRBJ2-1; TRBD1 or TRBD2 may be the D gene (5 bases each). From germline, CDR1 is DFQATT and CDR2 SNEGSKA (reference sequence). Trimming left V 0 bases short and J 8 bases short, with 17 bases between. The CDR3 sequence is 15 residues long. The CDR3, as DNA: TGCAGTGCTAGAGAGTGGGACCCCATACGCGATGAGCAGTTCTTC. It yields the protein CSAREWDPIRDEQFF.

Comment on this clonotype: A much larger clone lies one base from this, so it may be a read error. The CDR3 nucleotides are TGTGCCAGCAGCCAAGCCGACTCTTACGAGCTGTACTTC. Translation: CASSQADSYELYF. The chain recombines TRBV14 with TRBJ2-7; D call uncertain. This CDR3 contains 13 residues. CDR1 SGHDN and CDR2 FVKESK come from the germline V gene. Full variable domain (remainder filled in from reference TRBV14 and TRBJ2-7): EAGVTQFPSHSVIEKGQTVTLRCDPISGHDNLYWYRRVMGKEIKFLLHFVKESKQDESGMPNNRFLAERTGGTYSTLKVQPAELEDSGVYFCASSQADSYELYFGPGTRLTVT.

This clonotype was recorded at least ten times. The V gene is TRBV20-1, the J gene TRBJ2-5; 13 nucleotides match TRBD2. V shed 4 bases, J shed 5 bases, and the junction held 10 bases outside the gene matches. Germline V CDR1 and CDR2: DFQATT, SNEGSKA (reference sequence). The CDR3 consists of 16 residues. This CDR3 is CSATVGTSGNIETQYF. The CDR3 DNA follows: TGCAGTGCTACAGTGGGGACTAGCGGGAATATTGAGACCCAGTACTTC.

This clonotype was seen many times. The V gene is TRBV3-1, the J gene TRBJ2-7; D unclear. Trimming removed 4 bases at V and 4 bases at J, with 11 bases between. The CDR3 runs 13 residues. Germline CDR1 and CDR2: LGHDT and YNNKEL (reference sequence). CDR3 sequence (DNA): TGTGCCAGCAGCCCGACAACACCTTACGAGCAGTACTTC. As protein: CASSPTTPYEQYF.

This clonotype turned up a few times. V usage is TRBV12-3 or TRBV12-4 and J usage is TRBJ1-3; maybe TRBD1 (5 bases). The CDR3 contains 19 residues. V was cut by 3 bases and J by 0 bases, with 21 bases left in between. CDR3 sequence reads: CASSFWDYLRRTSGNTIYF. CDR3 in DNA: TGTGCCAGCAGTTTTTGGGACTACCTCAGGAGGACCTCTGGAAACACCATATATTTT.

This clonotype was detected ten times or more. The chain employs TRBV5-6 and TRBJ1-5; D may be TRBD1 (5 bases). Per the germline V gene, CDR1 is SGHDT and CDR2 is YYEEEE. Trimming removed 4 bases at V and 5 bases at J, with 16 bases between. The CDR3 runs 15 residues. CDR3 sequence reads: CASSLRVGAHQPQHF. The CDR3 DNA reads TGTGCCAGCAGCCTAAGGGTTGGGGCCCATCAGCCCCAGCATTTT.

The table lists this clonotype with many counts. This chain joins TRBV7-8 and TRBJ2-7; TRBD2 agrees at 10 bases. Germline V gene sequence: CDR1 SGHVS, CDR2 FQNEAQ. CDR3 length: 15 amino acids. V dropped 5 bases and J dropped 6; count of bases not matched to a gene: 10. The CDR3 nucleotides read TGTGCCAGCAGCGCGTTAACTAGCGGGATTTTCGAGCAGTACTTC. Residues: CASSALTSGIFEQYF.

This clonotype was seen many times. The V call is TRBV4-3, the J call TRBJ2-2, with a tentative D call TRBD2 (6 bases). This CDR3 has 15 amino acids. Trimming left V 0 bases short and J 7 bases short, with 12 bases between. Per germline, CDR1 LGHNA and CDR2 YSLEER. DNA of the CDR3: TGCGCCAGCAGCCAAGAAGTCGGGGGTTACGGGGAGCTGTTTTTT. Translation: CASSQEVGGYGELFF.

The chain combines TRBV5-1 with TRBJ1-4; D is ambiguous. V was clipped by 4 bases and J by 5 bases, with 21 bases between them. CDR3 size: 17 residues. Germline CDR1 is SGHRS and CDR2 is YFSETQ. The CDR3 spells CASSQHDNDVQNEKLFF. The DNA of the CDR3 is TGCGCCAGCAGCCAACATGATAACGACGTGCAGAATGAAAAACTGTTTTTT.

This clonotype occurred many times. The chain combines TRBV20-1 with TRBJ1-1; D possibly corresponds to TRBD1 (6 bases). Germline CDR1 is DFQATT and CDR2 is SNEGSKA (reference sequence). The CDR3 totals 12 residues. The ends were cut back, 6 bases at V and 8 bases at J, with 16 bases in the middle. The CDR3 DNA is TGCAGTGCCGACACTGGGGGCCCGGAAGCTTTCTTT. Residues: CSADTGGPEAFF.

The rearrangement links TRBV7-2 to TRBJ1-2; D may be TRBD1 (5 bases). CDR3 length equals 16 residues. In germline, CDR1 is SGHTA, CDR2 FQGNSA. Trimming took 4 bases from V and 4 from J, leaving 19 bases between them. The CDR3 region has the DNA TGTGCCAGCAGCTCCGGGGGTGGTCAGTCGCCCTATGGCTACACCTTC. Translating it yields CASSSGGGQSPYGYTF.

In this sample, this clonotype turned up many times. The CDR3 DNA follows: TGCAGCGTTGATAGTCAGGGGGCAAGTTCCATATATTTT. Its translation is CSVDSQGASSIYF. The V gene is TRBV29-1, the J gene TRBJ1-3; 8 bases map to TRBD1. The CDR3 is 13 residues long. Germline V lookup: CDR1 SQVTM, CDR2 ANQGSEA. The junction had 9 bases not matched to a gene; V was cut back by 3 bases and J by 11 bases. Together with reference TRBV29-1 and TRBJ1-3, the CDR3 gives the full variable domain: SAVISQKPSRDICQRGTSLTIQCQVDSQVTMMFWYRQQPGQSLTLIATANQGSEATYESGFVIDKFPISRPNLTFSTLTVSNMSPEDSSIYLCSVDSQGASSIYFGEGSWLTVV.

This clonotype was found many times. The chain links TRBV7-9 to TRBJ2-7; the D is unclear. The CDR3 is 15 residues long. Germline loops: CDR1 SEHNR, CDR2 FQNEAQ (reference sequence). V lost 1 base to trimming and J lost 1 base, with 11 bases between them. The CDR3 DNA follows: TGTGCCAGCAGCTTAGTAACTACCTATTCCTACGAGCAGTACTTC. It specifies CASSLVTTYSYEQYF.

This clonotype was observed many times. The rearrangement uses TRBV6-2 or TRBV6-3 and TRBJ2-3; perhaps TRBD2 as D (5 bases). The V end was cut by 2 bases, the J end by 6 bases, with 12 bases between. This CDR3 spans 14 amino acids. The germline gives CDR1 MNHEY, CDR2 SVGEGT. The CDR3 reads CASSYGLAGDTQYF. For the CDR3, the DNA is TGTGCCAGCAGTTACGGGCTAGCCGGCGATACGCAGTATTTT.

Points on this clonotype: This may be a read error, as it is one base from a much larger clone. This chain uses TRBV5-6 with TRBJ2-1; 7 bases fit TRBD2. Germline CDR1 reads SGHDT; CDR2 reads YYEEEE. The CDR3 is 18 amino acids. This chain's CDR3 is CASILAPGLAASYNEQFF. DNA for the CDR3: TGTGCCAGCATCTTGGCCCCGGGGCTAGCGGCCTCCTACAATGAGCAGTTCTTC.

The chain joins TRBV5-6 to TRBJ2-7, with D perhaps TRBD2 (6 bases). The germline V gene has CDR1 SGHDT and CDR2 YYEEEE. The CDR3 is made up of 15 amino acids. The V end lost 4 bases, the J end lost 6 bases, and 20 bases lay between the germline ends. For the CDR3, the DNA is TGTGCCAGCAGCCGCCTGCCCGGGGGAAGGGTCGAGCAGTACTTC. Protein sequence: CASSRLPGGRVEQYF.

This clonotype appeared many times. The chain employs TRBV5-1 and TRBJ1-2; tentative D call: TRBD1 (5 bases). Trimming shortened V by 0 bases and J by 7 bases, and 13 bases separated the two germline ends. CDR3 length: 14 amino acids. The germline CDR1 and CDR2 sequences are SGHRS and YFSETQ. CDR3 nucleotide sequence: TGCGCCAGCAGCTTGGATGACAGAGCTATTGGCTACACCTTC. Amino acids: CASSLDDRAIGYTF.

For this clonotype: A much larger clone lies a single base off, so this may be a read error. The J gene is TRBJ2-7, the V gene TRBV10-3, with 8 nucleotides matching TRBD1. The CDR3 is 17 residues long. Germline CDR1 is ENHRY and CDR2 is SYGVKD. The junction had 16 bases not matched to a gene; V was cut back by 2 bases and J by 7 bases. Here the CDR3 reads CAISEPKIDRGRREQYF. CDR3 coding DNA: TGTGCCATCAGTGAGCCTAAAATCGACAGGGGAAGGAGGGAGCAGTACTTC.

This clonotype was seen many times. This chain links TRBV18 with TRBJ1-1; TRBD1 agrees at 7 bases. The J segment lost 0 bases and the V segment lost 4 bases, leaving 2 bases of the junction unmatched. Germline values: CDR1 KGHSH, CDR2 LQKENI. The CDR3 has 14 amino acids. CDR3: CASSQGQMNTEAFF. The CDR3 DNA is TGTGCCAGCTCACAGGGACAGATGAACACTGAAGCTTTCTTT.

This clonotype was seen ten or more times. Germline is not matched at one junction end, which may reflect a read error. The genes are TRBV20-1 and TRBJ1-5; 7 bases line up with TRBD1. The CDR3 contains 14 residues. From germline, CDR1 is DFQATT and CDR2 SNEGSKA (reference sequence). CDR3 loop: CSARDRDWYQPQHF. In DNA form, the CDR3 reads TGCAGTGCAAGAGACAGGGACTGGTATCAGCCCCAGCATTTT.